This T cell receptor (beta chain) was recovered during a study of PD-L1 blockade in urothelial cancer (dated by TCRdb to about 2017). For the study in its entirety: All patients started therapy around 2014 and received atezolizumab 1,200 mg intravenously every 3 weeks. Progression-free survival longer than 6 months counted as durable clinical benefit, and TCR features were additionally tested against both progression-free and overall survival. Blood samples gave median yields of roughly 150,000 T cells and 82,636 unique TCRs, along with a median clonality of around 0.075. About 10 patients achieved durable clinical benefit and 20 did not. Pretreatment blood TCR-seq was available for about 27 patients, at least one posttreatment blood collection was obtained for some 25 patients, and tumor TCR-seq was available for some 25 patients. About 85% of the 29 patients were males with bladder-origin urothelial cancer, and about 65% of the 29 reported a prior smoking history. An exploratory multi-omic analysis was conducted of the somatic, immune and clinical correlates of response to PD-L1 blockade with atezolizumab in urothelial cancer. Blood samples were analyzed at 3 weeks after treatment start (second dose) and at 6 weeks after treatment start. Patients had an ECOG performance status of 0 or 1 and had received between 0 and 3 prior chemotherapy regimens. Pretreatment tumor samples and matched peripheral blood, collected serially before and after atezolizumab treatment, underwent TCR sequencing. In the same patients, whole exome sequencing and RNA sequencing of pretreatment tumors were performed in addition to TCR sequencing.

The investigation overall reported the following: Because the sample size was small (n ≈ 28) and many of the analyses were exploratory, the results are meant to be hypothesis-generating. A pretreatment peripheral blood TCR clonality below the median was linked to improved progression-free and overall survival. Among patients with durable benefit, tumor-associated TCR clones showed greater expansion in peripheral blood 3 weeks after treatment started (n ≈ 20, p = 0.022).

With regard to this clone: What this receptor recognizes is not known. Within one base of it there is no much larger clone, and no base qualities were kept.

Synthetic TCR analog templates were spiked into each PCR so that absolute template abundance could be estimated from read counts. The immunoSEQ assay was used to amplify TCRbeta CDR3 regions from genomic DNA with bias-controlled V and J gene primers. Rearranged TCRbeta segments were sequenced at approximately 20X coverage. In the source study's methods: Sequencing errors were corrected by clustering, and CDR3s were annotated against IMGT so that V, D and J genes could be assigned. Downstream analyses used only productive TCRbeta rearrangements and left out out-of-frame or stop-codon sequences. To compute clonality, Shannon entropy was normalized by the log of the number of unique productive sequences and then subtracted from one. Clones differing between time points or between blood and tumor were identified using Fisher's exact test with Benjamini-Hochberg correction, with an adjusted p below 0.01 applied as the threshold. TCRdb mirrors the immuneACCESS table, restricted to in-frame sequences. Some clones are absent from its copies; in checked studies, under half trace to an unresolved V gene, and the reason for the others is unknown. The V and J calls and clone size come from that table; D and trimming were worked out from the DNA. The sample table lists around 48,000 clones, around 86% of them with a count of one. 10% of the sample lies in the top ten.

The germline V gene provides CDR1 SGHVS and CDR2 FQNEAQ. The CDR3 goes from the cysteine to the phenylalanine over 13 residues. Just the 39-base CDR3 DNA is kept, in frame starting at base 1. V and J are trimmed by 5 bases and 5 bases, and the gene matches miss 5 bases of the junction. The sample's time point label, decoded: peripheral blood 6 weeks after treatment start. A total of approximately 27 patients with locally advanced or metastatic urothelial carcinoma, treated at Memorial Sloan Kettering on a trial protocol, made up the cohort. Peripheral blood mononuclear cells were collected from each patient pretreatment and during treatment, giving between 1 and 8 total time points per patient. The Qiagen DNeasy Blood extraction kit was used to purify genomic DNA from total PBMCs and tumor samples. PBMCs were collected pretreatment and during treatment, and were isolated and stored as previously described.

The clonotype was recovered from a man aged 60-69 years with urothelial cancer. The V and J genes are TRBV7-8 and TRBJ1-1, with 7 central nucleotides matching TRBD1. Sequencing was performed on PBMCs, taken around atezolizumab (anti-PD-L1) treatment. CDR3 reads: CASSTTGWTEAFF. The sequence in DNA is TGTGCCAGCAGCACGACAGGGTGGACTGAAGCTTTCTTT.